Each of the 20 T cell receptor beta chains below was sequenced from the same sample in a study of siplizumab effects on memory and regulatory T cells. Measured with immunoSEQ multiplex PCR; TCRdb has only the in-frame clones, and not every one. The sample holds over 15,000 clones, under 50% seen once. Cells from the mixed lymphocyte reaction were cocultured for more than 5 days at 37°C. The antigens for these receptors are not known. The specimen was CFSE-low (dividing) CD4+ T cells sorted from an allogeneic mixed lymphocyte reaction. Source of these receptors: a human donor in good health; the cells came from an allogeneic mixed lymphocyte reaction.

This clone was detected only a few times. The chain recombines TRBV28 with TRBJ2-5; no clear D gene. Germline CDR1 is MDHEN and CDR2 is SYDVKM. The CDR3 length is 13 residues. Between the trimmed V and J ends, which lost 6 bases and 4 bases, there was a span of 12 bases. CDR3 protein: CASRSNGRETQYF. CDR3 nucleotides: TGTGCCAGCAGATCCAATGGAAGAGAGACCCAGTACTTC.

This clone was observed a few times. The V gene is TRBV2, the J gene TRBJ2-3, with a weak D call TRBD2 (5 bases). Trimming pared 6 bases from V and 5 bases from J, leaving 12 bases between. The CDR3 loop spans 13 amino acids. Germline CDR1 SNHLY, CDR2 FYNNEI. The CDR3 here is CASSRESGDTQYF. The CDR3 nucleotides read TGTGCCAGCAGCCGGGAATCGGGAGATACGCAGTATTTT.

This clone showed up just a few times. The V call is TRBV28, the J call TRBJ2-5; D tentatively reads TRBD1 or TRBD2 (5 bases each). V was pared by 10 bases and J by 5 bases, with 17 bases between. Germline V gene data show CDR1 as MDHEN and CDR2 as SYDVKM. This CDR3 comprises 13 residues. In DNA, the CDR3 is TGTGCCACCGCCGAGGGGCGGCGGGAGACCCAGTACTTC. Its translation: CATAEGRRETQYF.

This clone showed up just a few times. The rearrangement uses TRBV10-3 and TRBJ2-3; unclear D gene. This CDR3 region has 12 residues. Trimming cost V 5 bases and J 2 bases, with 5 bases left between them. Germline assignment: CDR1 ENHRY and CDR2 SYGVKD. The CDR3 DNA follows: TGTGCCATCAGTAGCGTCACAGATACGCAGTATTTT. Residues: CAISSVTDTQYF.

The rearrangement joins TRBV10-3 to TRBJ2-3; 10 bases line up with TRBD1. The CDR3 consists of 13 residues. With 5 bases clipped from V and 9 bases from J, the junction kept 5 bases outside the gene matches. Germline CDR1 and CDR2: ENHRY and SYGVKD. For the CDR3, the DNA is TGTGCCATCAGTAAGACAGGGGGCAGAACGCAGTATTTT. Protein: CAISKTGGRTQYF.

The rearrangement links TRBV19 to TRBJ2-2; 8 bases align to TRBD2. The length of the CDR3 is 17 residues. CDR1 and CDR2 (germline): LNHDA, SQIVND (reference sequence). Germline trimming cut 5 bases from V and 3 bases from J; bases unmatched to any gene: 11. The DNA for the CDR3 is TGTGCCAGTAGTCGGCCCCGGGGGGGGACTGACACCGGGGAGCTGTTTTTT. It is translated as CASSRPRGGTDTGELFF.

With respect to this clone: One base separates it from a far larger clone, so it is likely a read error. Other DNA sequences in this sample translate to the same CDR3. The J gene is TRBJ1-1, the V gene TRBV7-3; no clear D. CDR1 is SGHTA, CDR2 FQGTGA, per germline. V was clipped by 2 bases and J by 1 base, with 5 bases between them. This CDR3 is built from 13 residues. DNA of the CDR3: TGTGCCAGCAGCTTATTACAGAACACTGAAGCTTTCTTT. As protein: CASSLLQNTEAFF.

J is TRBJ2-1 and V is TRBV5-1, with 8 bases aligning to TRBD2. J lost 8 bases, V lost 1 base, and 5 bases had no gene match. Germline assignment: CDR1 SGHRS and CDR2 YFSETQ. The CDR3 sequence is 14 residues long. DNA for the CDR3: TGCGCCAGCAGCTTGTCGGGGGGGAGCTATGAGCAGTTCTTC. Translating it yields CASSLSGGSYEQFF.

CDR3 region: CASSSSNYFQPQHF. The CDR3 coding sequence is TGTGCCAGCAGCTCCTCGAACTATTTTCAGCCCCAGCATTTT. This chain links TRBV7-3 with TRBJ1-5; D gene uncertain. Germline CDR1 SGHTA, CDR2 FQGTGA. Trimming stripped 4 bases from V and 6 bases from J, with 13 bases between. This CDR3 comprises 14 residues.

By its share, this clone is medium-sized. The CDR3 coding sequence is TGTGCCAGTATCCGGACTTCCTATGGCTACACCTTC. This sequence encodes CASIRTSYGYTF. The genes are TRBV19 and TRBJ1-2, with D hard to call. The CDR3 sequence is 12 residues long. V gave up 7 bases and J gave up 4 bases, with 10 bases separating them. Germline CDR1 is LNHDA and CDR2 is SQIVND (reference sequence).

This clone occurred a few times. This chain links TRBV2 with TRBJ1-1, with a tentative D call TRBD1 (6 bases). The CDR3 contains 14 residues. CDR1 is SNHLY, CDR2 FYNNEI, per germline. Trimming took 3 bases from V and 4 from J, leaving 12 bases between them. This chain's CDR3 is CASSEWGQGTEAFF. The DNA of the CDR3 is TGTGCCAGCAGTGAGTGGGGGCAGGGCACTGAAGCTTTCTTT.

The chain combines TRBV4-2 with TRBJ2-1, with D hard to call. The CDR3 totals 12 residues. Per germline, CDR1 LGHNA and CDR2 YNFKEQ. Between the trimmed V and J ends, which lost 1 base and 10 bases, there was a span of 8 bases. The CDR3 nucleotides read TGTGCCAGCAGCCAAGCTACCGGGGAGCAGTTCTTC. Protein sequence: CASSQATGEQFF.

The V and J genes are TRBV9 and TRBJ1-1; unclear D gene. This CDR3 spans 13 amino acids. Germline V gene lookup returns CDR1 SGDLS and CDR2 YYNGEE. V was cut by 0 bases and J by 4 bases, with 7 bases left in between. Written as DNA, the CDR3 is TGTGCCAGCAGCGTAGATGGACTCACTGAAGCTTTCTTT. Its protein product is CASSVDGLTEAFF.

This clone has more than one count but fewer than ten. The chain links TRBV4-3 to TRBJ2-5; D gene unclear. CDR1 and CDR2 from the germline V gene are LGHNA and YSLEER. V lost 2 bases to trimming and J lost 1 base, with 5 bases between them. The CDR3 is 13 residues long. The CDR3 is CASSQNSQETQYF. CDR3 coding DNA: TGCGCCAGCAGCCAAAACTCCCAAGAGACCCAGTACTTC.

The chain links TRBV12-5 to TRBJ2-4; D perhaps matches TRBD2 (6 bases). CDR3 size: 12 residues. The V end was cut by 6 bases, the J end by 6 bases, with 9 bases between. The germline gives CDR1 LGHNT, CDR2 FRNRAP. The CDR3 DNA reads as TGTGCTAGTGGGGCCGGGGGAAACATTCAGTACTTC. It specifies CASGAGGNIQYF. Full variable domain (outside the CDR3, taken from reference TRBV12-5 and TRBJ2-4): DARVTQTPRHKVTEMGQEVTMRCQPILGHNTVFWYRQTMMQGLELLAYFRNRAPLDDSGMPKDRFSAEMPDATLATLKIQPSEPRDSAVYFCASGAGGNIQYFGAGTRLSVL.

Only a few counts were recorded for this clone. The chain links TRBV5-1 to TRBJ2-5; D may be TRBD1 (5 bases). Germline CDR1 and CDR2: SGHRS and YFSETQ. V lost 4 bases, J lost 0 bases, and 13 bases lay in between. This CDR3 contains 15 residues. Here the CDR3 reads CASSRQGSYQETQYF. In nucleotides, the CDR3 is TGCGCCAGCAGCCGCCAGGGTTCCTACCAAGAGACCCAGTACTTC.

The chain has TRBV18 and TRBJ1-2; TRBD1 agrees at 7 bases. From germline, CDR1 is KGHSH and CDR2 LQKENI. V gave up 6 bases and J gave up 3 bases; unmatched junction bases: 4. This CDR3 contains 13 residues. Written as DNA, the CDR3 is TGTGCCAGCTCTCCAGGACAGGACTATGGCTACACCTTC. Translation: CASSPGQDYGYTF.

V usage is TRBV18 and J usage is TRBJ1-1; D unclear. Between the trimmed V and J ends, which lost 8 bases and 0 bases, there was a span of 10 bases. Germline V gene data show CDR1 as KGHSH and CDR2 as LQKENI. The CDR3 contains 13 residues. CDR3 sequence: CASGRDLNTEAFF. The CDR3 bases are TGTGCCAGCGGGAGGGATTTGAACACTGAAGCTTTCTTT.

This clone has ten or more counts. This chain connects TRBV15 to TRBJ1-2, with 8 bases matching TRBD1. The germline V gene encodes CDR1 LNHNV and CDR2 YYDKDF (reference sequence). The CDR3 covers 15 residues. Losses at the gene ends were 4 bases for V and 4 bases for J; bases not matched to a gene: 8. CDR3 amino acids: CATSTPSGGSYGYTF. DNA for the CDR3: TGTGCCACCAGCACCCCGTCAGGGGGCAGCTATGGCTACACCTTC.

The genes are TRBV5-6 and TRBJ2-3; D is tentatively TRBD1 or TRBD2 (5 bases each). Trimming took 1 base from V and 5 from J, leaving 8 bases between them. CDR1 is SGHDT and CDR2 is YYEEEE in the germline V gene. This CDR3 contains 13 residues. CDR3 loop: CASSLKGRDTQYF. CDR3 coding DNA: TGTGCCAGCAGCTTGAAGGGGAGAGATACGCAGTATTTT.